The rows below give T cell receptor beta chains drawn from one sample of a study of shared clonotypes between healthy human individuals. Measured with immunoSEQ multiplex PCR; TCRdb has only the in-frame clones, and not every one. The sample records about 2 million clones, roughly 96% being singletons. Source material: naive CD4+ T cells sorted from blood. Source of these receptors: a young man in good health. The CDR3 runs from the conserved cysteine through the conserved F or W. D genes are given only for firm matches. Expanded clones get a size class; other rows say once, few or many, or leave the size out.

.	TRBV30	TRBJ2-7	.	CAWSVLHEQYF	TGTGCCTGGAGTGTGTTACACGAGCAGTACTTC
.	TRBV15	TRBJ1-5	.	CATSIEGGGSNQPQHF	TGTGCCACCAGCATAGAGGGAGGGGGTAGCAATCAGCCCCAGCATTTT
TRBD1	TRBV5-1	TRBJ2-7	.	CASSAGQGSSYEQYF	TGCGCCAGCAGCGCCGGACAGGGGAGCTCCTACGAGCAGTACTTC
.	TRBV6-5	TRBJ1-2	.	CASSFLGDGYTF	TGTGCCAGCAGTTTTCTTGGCGATGGCTACACCTTC
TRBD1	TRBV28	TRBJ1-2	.	CASSLWAGGDYGYTF	TGTGCCAGCAGTTTATGGGCAGGGGGCGACTATGGCTACACCTTC
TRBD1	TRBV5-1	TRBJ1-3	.	CASSFEGASSGNTIYF	TGCGCCAGCAGCTTTGAGGGGGCGAGCTCTGGAAACACCATATATTTT
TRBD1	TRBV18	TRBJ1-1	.	CASSHGQETMGNTEAFF	TGTGCCAGCTCACACGGACAGGAGACGATGGGGAACACTGAAGCTTTCTTT
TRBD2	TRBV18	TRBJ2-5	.	CASSPPWGTSGGRETQYF	TGTGCCAGCTCACCACCTTGGGGGACTAGCGGGGGACGAGAGACCCAGTACTTC
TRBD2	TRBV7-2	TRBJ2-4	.	CASSLTSGRSDIQYF	TGTGCCAGCAGCTTAACTAGCGGGAGGAGTGACATTCAGTACTTC
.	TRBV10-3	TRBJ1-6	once	CAISEGAGLYNSPLHF	TGTGCCATCAGTGAGGGGGCAGGCTTATATAATTCACCCCTCCACTTT
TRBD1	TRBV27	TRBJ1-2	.	CASSFATGGYGYTF	TGTGCCAGCAGTTTCGCGACAGGGGGATATGGCTACACCTTC
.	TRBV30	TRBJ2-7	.	CAWGAVSYEQYF	TGTGCCTGGGGCGCAGTCTCCTACGAGCAGTACTTC
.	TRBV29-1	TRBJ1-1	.	CSVITGPQGTEAFF	TGCAGCGTTATTACCGGGCCCCAGGGGACTGAAGCTTTCTTT
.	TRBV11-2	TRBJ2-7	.	CASSLAQYYEQYF	TGTGCCAGCAGCTTAGCCCAATACTACGAGCAGTACTTC
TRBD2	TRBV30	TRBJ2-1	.	CAWNSRRTSGRPSDEQFF	TGTGCCTGGAATTCTCGCCGGACTAGCGGGAGGCCCTCGGATGAGCAGTTCTTC
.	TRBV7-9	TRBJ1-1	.	CASSLTGNTEAFF	TGTGCCAGCAGCTTGACAGGTAACACTGAAGCTTTCTTT
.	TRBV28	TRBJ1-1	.	CASKRGEAFF	TGTGCCAGCAAAAGGGGTGAAGCTTTCTTT
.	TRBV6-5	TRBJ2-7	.	CASSTRDRPGEQYF	TGTGCCAGCAGTACTCGGGACCGTCCTGGCGAGCAGTACTTC
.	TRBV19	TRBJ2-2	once	CASIKSANTGELFF	TGTGCCAGTATAAAGTCAGCGAACACCGGGGAGCTGTTTTTT
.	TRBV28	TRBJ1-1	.	CASSLYQSGGAVTEAFF	TGTGCCAGCAGTTTATATCAGTCGGGGGGGGCGGTCACTGAAGCTTTCTTT
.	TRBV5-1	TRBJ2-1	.	CASTPQGGIYSEQFF	TGCGCCAGCACCCCACAGGGGGGGATTTACAGTGAGCAGTTCTTC
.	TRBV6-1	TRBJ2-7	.	CASTTGFSFSYEQYF	TGTGCCAGCACCACCGGGTTTTCCTTCTCCTACGAGCAGTACTTC
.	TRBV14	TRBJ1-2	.	CASSPRISDGYTF	TGTGCCAGCAGCCCCAGGATAAGCGATGGCTACACCTTC